This T cell receptor beta chain was sequenced for a study of cytotoxic CD8 clonotypes in ibrutinib-treated CLL. As for the study in general: In all, about eleven patients were relapsed/refractory, around 15 were treatment-naive and around 17 were IGHV unmutated. Whole-study findings and limits: Starting clonality was above that of age-matched healthy donors and tracked circulating CD8+ T-cell counts. Clonality showed a rise at ibrutinib response that reversed toward baseline at progression.

Sequencing used immunoSEQ multiplex PCR; TCRdb keeps in-frame clones, though not all of them. The data hold nearly 300,000 clones, with 70% to 80% observed a single time. Trimming pared 5 bases from V and 2 bases from J, leaving 28 bases between. The length of the CDR3 is 19 residues. Per germline, CDR1 SGHTA and CDR2 FQGNSA. On this clone: Antigen: not known.

The chain joins TRBV7-2 to TRBJ2-7; either TRBD1 or TRBD2 may supply D (5 bases each). The sequence was collected from a human donor with chronic lymphocytic leukemia. This material consisted of PBMCs, taken at disease progression, from a patient treated with ibrutinib. The CDR3 DNA sequence: TGTGCCAGCAGCCCAACGCCGGCCGGGACCCCCGACCGAACCTACGAGCAGTACTTC. It is translated as CASSPTPAGTPDRTYEQYF. The full variable domain, with the rest looked up from reference TRBV7-2 and TRBJ2-7, is GAGVSQSPSNKVTEKGKDVELRCDPISGHTALYWYRQSLGQGLEFLIYFQGNSAPDKSGLPSDRFSAERTGGSVSTLTIQRTQQEDSAVYLCASSPTPAGTPDRTYEQYFGPGTRLTVT.